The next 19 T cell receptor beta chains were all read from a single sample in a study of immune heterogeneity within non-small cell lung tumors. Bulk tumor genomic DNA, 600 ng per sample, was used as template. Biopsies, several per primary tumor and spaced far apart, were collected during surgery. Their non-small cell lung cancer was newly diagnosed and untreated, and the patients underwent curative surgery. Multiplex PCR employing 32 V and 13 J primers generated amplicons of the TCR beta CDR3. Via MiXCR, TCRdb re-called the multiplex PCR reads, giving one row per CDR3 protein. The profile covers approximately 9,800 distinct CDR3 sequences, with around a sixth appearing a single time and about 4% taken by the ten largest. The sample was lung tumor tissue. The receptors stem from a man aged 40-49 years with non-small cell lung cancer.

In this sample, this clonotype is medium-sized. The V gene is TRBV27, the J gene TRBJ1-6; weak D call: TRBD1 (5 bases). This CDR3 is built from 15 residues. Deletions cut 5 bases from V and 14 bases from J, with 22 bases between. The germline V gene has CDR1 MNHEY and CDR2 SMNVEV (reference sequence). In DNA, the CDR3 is TGTGCCAGCAGTCAGGTTTTTTCGTTTTCGGGGGCCCTCCACTTT. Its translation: CASSQVFSFSGALHF.

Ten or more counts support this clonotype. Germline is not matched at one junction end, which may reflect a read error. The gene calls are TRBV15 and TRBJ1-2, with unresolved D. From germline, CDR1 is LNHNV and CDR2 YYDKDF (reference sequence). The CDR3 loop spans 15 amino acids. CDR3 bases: TGTACCACCAGCAGCTTCGACACCATTGGAGGCGGCTACACCTTC. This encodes CTTSSFDTIGGGYTF.

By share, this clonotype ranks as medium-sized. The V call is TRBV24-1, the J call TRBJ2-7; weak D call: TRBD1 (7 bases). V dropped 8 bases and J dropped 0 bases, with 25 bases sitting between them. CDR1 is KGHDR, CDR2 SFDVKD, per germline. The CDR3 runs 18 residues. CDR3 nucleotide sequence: TGTGCCACCAATCCGCTGCAGGGGGGAACCCCCTCCTCCTACGAGCAGTACTTC. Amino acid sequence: CATNPLQGGTPSSYEQYF.

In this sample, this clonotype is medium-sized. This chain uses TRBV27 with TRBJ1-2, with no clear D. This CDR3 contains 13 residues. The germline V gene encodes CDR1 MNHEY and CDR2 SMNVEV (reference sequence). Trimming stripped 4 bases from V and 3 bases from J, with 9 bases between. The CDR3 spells CASSSPDHYGYTF. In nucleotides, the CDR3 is TGTGCCAGCAGTTCACCAGACCACTATGGCTACACCTTC.

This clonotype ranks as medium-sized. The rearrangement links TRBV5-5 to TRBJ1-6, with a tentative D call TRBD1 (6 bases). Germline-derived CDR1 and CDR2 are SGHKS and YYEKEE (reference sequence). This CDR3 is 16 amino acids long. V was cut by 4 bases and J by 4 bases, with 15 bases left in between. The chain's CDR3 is CASSPIGQNYNSPLHF. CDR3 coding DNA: TGTGCCAGCAGCCCTATCGGACAGAATTATAATTCACCCCTCCACTTT.

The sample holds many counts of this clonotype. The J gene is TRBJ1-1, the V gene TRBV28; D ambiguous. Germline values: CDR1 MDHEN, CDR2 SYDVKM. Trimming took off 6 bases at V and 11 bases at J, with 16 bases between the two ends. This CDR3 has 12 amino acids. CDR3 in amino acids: CASSGGDFGAFF. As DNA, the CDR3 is TGTGCCAGCAGCGGTGGGGATTTCGGGGCTTTCTTT.

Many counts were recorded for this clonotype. CDR3 sequence: CASRNRQETQYF. The CDR3 DNA reads as TGTGCCAGCAGGAACCGCCAAGAGACCCAGTACTTC. The chain recombines TRBV12-3 or TRBV12-4 with TRBJ2-5; D gene uncertain. Trimming took off 6 bases at V and 1 base at J, with 6 bases between the two ends. The CDR3 runs 12 residues.

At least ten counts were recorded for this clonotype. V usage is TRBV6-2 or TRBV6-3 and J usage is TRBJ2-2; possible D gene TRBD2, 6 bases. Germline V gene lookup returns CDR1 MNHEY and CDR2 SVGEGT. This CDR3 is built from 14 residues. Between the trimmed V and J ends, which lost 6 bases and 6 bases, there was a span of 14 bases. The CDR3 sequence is CASRVTGASGELFF. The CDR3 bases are TGTGCCAGCAGAGTGACGGGAGCCTCCGGGGAGCTGTTTTTT.

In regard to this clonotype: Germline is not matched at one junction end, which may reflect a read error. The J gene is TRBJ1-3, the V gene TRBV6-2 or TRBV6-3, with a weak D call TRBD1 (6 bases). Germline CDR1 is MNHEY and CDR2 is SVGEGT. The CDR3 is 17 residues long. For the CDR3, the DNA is TGTGCCAGCAGTGCCCGACAGGTCCCGAGCTCTGGAGACACCATATATTTT. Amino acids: CASSARQVPSSGDTIYF.

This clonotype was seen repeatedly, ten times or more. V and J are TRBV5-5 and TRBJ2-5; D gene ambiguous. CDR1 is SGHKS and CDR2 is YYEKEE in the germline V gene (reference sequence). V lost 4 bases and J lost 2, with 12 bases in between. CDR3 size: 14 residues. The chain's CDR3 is CASSIRMQQETQYF. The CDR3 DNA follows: TGTGCCAGCAGCATACGAATGCAACAAGAGACCCAGTACTTC.

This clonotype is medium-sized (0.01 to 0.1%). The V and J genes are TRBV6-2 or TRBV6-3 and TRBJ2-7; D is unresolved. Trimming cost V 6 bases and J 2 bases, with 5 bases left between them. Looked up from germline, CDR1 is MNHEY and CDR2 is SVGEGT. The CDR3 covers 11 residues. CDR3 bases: TGTGCCAGCAGCATAACCTACGAGCAGTACTTC. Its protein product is CASSITYEQYF.

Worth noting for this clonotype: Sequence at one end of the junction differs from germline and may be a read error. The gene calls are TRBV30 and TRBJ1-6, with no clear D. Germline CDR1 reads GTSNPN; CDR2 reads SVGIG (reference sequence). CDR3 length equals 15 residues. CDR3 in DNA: TGTGCCTGGAGTCTAGAAAGCTCCTATAATTCACCCCCCCACTTT. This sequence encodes CAWSLESSYNSPPHF.

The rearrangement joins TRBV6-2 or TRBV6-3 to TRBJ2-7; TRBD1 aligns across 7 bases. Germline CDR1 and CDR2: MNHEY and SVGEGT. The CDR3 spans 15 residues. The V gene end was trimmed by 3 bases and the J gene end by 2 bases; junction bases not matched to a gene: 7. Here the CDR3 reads CASSYFVGQTYEQYF. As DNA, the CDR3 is TGTGCCAGCAGTTATTTTGTGGGACAGACCTACGAGCAGTACTTC.

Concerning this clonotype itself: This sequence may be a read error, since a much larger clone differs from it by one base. For the CDR3, the DNA is TGTGCCAGCAGGTCCCTGGGGGGAAATGAGCAGTTCTTC. Its protein is CASRSLGGNEQFF. This chain connects TRBV19 to TRBJ2-1; D may be TRBD2 (6 bases). Germline V lookup: CDR1 LNHDA, CDR2 SQIVND (reference sequence). The CDR3 sequence is 13 residues long. The V end lost 9 bases, the J end lost 7 bases, and 16 bases lay between the germline ends.

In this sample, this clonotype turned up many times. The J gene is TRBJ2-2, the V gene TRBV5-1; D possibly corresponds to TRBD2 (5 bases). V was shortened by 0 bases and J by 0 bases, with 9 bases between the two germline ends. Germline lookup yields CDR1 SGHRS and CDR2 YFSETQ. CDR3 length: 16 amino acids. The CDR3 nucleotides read TGCGCCAGCAGCTTGGGACTAAGTACGAACACCGGGGAGCTGTTTTTT. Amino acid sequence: CASSLGLSTNTGELFF.

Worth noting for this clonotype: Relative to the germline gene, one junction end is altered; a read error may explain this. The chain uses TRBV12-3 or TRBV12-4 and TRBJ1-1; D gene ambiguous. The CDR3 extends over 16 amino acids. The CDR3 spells CANSSWAESKNTEAFF. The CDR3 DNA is TGTGCCAACAGTTCATGGGCAGAATCGAAAAACACTGAAGCTTTCTTT.

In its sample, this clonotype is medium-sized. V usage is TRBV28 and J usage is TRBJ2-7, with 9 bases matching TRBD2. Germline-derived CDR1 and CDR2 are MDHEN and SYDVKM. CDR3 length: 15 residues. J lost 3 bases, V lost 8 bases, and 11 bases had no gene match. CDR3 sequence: CASAAGGALVYEQYF. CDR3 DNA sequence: TGTGCCAGCGCCGCGGGGGGGGCGCTGGTCTACGAGCAGTACTTC. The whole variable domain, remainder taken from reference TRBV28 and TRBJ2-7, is DVKVTQSSRYLVKRTGEKVFLECVQDMDHENMFWYRQDPGLGLRLIYFSYDVKMKEKGDIPEGYSVSREKKERFSLILESASTNQTSMYLCASAAGGALVYEQYFGPGTRLTVT.

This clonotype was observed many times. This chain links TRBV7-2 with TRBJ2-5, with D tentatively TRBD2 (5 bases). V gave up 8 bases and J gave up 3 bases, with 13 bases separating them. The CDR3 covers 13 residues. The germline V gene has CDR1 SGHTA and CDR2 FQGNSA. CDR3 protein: CASQVYSEETQYF. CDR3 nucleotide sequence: TGTGCCAGCCAGGTGTATAGCGAAGAGACCCAGTACTTC.

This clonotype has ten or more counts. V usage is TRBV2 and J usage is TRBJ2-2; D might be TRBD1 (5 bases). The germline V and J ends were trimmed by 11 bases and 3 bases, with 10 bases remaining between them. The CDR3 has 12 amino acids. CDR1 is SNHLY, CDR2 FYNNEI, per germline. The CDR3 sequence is CAGRQYTGELFF. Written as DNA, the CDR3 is TGTGCCGGACGACAGTACACCGGGGAGCTGTTTTTT. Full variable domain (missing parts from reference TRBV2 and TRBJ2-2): EPEVTQTPSHQVTQMGQEVILRCVPISNHLYFYWYRQILGQKVEFLVSFYNNEISEKSEIFDDQFSVERPDGSNFTLKIRSTKLEDSAMYFCAGRQYTGELFFGEGSRLTVL.